This T cell receptor (beta chain) was recovered during a study of CD8 T cells in ankylosing spondylitis. Study conclusions and caveats: Past research had described some motif variants in reactive arthritis synovial fluid and blood. Significant enrichment of disease-linked clones was reported in matched ankylosing spondylitis synovial fluid.

Regarding this clonotype: No antigen is known for it.

A single record per CDR3 protein comes from TCRdb applying MiXCR to the 5' RACE reads. The table shows 39,000 or so distinct CDR3 sequences, with 10% occurring only once. CDR1 and CDR2 (germline): SGHTA, FQGNSA. J was trimmed by 8 bases and V by 3 bases; bases with no gene match: 10. This CDR3 region has 16 residues. The V gene is TRBV7-2, the J gene TRBJ2-1, with 10 bases lining up with TRBD2. The sequenced sample consisted of blood, either unsorted or a sorted T cell fraction (not recorded which). The origin of this receptor is a male donor with ankylosing spondylitis or in good health (not recorded which). For the CDR3, the DNA is TGTGCCAGCAGCTTGGGGTTTCTAGCGGGAGTTGATGAGCAGTTCTTC. It yields the protein CASSLGFLAGVDEQFF.